This TCR beta chain emerged from a study of cytomegalovirus exposure and HLA in healthy donors. Both 60 Vbeta primers and 13 Jbeta primers went into the PCR. Using immunoSEQ multiplex PCR, the repertoire was profiled, and TCRdb retains in-frame clones only, with some absent. The table lists roughly 34,000 clones, more than 80% of them singletons. Concerning this clone: Its antigen is unidentified.

Study-wide results and caveats: As a later analysis revealed, the rate of TCR association differed by HLA locus, with DRB1 most and HLA-C fewest. The study recorded 150 to 200 TCR beta chains that were cytomegalovirus-associated. An ancestry cluster, one associated with Asian ancestry, reportedly showed fewer N-insertions than the approximately 650-donor mean in a later analysis.

There are 14 residues in the CDR3. Trimming left V 4 bases short and J 5 bases short, with 11 bases between. CDR1 and CDR2 from the germline V gene are LNHDA and SQIVND (reference sequence). What was sequenced was PBMCs. The V and J genes are TRBV19 and TRBJ2-2, with D possibly TRBD2 on 5 matching bases. This TCR was sampled from a male donor in good health and CMV-seronegative. As DNA, the CDR3 is TGTGCCAGTAGTACAGGACTTTCGACCGGGGAGCTGTTTTTT. This translates into CASSTGLSTGELFF.